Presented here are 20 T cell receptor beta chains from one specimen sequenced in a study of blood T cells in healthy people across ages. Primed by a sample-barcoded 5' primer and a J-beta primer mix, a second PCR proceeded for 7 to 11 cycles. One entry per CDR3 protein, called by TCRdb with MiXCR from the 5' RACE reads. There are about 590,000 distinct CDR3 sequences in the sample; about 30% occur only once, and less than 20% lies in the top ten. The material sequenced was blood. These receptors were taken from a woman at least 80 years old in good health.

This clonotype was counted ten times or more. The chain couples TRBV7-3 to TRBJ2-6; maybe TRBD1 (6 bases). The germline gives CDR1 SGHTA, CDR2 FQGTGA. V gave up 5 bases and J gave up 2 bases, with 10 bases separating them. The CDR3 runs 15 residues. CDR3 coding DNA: TGTGCCAGCAGCAAAGAGGGGGCTGGGGCCAACGTCCTGACTTTC. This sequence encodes CASSKEGAGANVLTF.

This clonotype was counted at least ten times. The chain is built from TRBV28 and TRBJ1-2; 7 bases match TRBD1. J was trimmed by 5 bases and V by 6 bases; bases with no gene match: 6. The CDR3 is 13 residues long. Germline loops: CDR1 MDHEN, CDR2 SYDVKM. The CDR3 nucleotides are TGTGCCAGCAGCGACAGGGCCCTATATGGCTACACCTTC. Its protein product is CASSDRALYGYTF.

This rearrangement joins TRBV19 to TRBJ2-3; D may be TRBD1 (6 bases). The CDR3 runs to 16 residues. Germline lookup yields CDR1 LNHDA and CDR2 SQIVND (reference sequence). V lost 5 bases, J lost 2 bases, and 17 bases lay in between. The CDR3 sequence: CASSSRTDSFTDTQYF. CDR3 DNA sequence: TGTGCCAGTAGTTCCCGGACAGATTCATTCACAGATACGCAGTATTTT. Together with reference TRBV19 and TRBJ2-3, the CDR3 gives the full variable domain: DGGITQSPKYLFRKEGQNVTLSCEQNLNHDAMYWYRQDPGQGLRLIYYSQIVNDFQKGDIAEGYSVSREKKESFPLTVTSAQKNPTAFYLCASSSRTDSFTDTQYFGPGTRLTVL.

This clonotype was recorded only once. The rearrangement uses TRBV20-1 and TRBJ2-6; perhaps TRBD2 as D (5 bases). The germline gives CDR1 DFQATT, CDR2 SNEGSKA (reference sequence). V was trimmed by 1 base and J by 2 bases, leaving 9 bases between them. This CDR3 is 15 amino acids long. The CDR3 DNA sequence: TGCAGTGCTAGAGCCTGGGGAGCTGGGGCCAACGTCCTGACTTTC. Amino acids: CSARAWGAGANVLTF.

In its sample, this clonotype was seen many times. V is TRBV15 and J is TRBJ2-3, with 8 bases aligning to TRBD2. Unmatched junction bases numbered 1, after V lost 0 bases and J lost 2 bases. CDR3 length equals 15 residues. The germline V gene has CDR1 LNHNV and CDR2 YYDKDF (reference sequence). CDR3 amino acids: CATSREAGATDTQYF. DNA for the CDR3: TGTGCCACCAGCAGAGAAGCGGGGGCCACAGATACGCAGTATTTT.

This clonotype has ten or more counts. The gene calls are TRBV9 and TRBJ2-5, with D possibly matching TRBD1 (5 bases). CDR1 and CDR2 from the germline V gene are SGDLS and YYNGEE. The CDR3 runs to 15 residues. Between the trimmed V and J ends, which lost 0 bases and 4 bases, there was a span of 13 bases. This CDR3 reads CASSVDGASVETQYF. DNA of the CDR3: TGTGCCAGCAGCGTAGATGGGGCCAGTGTAGAGACCCAGTACTTC.

The CDR3 is CSARGQGAAGYTF. The CDR3 DNA reads TGCAGTGCTAGGGGACAGGGGGCGGCAGGCTACACCTTC. The chain recombines TRBV20-1 with TRBJ1-2, with 12 bases fitting TRBD1. V lost 3 bases, J lost 8 bases, and 4 bases stayed unmatched. Germline CDR1 is DFQATT and CDR2 is SNEGSKA (reference sequence). The CDR3 totals 13 residues.

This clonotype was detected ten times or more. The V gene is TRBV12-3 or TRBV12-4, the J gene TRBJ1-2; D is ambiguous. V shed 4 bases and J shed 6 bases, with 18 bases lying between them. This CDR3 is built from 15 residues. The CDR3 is CASSSRWAPEDGYTF. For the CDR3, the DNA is TGTGCCAGCAGTTCGCGGTGGGCGCCAGAAGATGGCTACACCTTC.

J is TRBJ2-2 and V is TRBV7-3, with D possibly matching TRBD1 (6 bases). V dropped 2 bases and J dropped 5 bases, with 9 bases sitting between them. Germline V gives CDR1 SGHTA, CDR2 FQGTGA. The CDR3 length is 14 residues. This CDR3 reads CASSLPQGTGELFF. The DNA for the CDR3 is TGTGCCAGCAGCTTACCACAGGGAACCGGGGAGCTGTTTTTT.

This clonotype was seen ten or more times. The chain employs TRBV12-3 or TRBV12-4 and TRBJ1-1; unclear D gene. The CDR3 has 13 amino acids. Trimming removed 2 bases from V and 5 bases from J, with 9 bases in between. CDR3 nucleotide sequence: TGTGCCAGCAGTTTAACGGGGATGACTGAAGCTTTCTTT. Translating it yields CASSLTGMTEAFF.

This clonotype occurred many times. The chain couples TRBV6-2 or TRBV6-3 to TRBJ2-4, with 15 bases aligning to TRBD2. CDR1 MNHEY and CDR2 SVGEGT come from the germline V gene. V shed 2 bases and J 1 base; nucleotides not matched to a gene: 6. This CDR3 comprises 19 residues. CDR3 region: CASSYGLAGGLMAKNIQYF. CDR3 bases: TGTGCCAGCAGTTACGGACTAGCGGGGGGGCTAATGGCCAAAAACATTCAGTACTTC.

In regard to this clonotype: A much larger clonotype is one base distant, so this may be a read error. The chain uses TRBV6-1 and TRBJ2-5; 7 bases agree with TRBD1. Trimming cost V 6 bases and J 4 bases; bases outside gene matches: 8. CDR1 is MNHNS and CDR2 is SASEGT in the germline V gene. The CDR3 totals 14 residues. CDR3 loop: CASRDLTGVETQYF. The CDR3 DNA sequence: TGTGCCAGCAGGGACCTTACAGGGGTAGAGACCCAGTACTTC.

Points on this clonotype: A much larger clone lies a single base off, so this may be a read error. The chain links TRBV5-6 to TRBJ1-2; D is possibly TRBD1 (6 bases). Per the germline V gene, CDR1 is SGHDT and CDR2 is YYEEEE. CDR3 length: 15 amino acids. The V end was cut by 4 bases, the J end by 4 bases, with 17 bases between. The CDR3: CASSGRGRGFYGYTF. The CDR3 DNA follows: TGTGCCAGCAGCGGCCGGGGCAGGGGCTTCTATGGCTACACCTTC.

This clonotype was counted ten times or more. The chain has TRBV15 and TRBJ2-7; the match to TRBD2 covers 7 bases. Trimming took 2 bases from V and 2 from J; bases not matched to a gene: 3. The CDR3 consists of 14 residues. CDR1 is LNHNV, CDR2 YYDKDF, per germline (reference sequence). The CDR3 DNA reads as TGTGCCACCAGCAGATCAGGGAGGGCCTACGAGCAGTACTTC. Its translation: CATSRSGRAYEQYF. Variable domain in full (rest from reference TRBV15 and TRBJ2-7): DAMVIQNPRYQVTQFGKPVTLSCSQTLNHNVMYWYQQKSSQAPKLLFHYYDKDFNNEADTPDNFQSRRPNTSFCFLDIRSPGLGDTAMYLCATSRSGRAYEQYFGPGTRLTVT.

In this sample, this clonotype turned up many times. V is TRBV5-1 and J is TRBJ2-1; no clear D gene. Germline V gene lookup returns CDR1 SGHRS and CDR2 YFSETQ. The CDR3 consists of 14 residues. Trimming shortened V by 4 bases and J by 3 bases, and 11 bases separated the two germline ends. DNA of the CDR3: TGCGCCAGCAGCCGTGGAGAGGTCTACAATGAGCAGTTCTTC. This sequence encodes CASSRGEVYNEQFF.

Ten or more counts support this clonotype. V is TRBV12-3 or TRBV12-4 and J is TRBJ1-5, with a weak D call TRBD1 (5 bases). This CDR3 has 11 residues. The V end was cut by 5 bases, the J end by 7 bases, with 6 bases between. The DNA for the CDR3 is TGTGCCAGCAGTGGGGGACAGCCCCAGCATTTT. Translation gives CASSGGQPQHF.

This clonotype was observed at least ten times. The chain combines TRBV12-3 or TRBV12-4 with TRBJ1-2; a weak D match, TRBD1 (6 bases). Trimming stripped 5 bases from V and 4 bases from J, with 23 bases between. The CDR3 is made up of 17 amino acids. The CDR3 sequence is CASSGIIQGEFGYGYTF. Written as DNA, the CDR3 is TGTGCCAGCAGTGGGATCATACAGGGAGAGTTTGGCTATGGCTACACCTTC.

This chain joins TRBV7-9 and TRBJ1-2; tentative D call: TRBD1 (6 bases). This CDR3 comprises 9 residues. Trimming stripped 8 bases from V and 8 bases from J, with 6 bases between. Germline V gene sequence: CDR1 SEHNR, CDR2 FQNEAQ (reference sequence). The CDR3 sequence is CASDRGYTF. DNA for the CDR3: TGTGCCAGCGACAGGGGCTACACCTTC.

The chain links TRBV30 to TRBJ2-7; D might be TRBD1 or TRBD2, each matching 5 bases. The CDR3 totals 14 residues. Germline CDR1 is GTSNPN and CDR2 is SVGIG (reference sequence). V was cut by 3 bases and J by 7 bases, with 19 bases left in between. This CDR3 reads CAWRIGAGGHEQYF. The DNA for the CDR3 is TGTGCCTGGAGAATCGGGGCGGGTGGCCATGAGCAGTACTTC.

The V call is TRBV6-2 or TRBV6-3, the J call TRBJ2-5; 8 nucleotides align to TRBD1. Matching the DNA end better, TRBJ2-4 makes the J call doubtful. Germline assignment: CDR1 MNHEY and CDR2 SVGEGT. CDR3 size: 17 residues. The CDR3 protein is CASSFPDRGGFGNIQYF. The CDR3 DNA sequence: TGTGCCAGCAGTTTTCCTGACAGGGGAGGATTTGGAAACATTCAGTACTTC.